The clone carrying this TCR beta chain has a count of ten or more. Its target is not known. Time point in this sample: persistent/refractory GD, antithyroid drugs over 5 years with positive TRAb. Extracted PBMC RNA gave rise to the TCR library. The sample comes from a study of regulatory T cells in long-lasting Graves disease. The study's findings and limits: The study found persistent patients shared more public clonotypes (2,741) than new patients (over 850). There were preferences for TRBV28, TRBJ1-2 and TRBJ2-5 in persistent disease.

Building of the TCR beta libraries involved iRepertoire HTBI primers and Arm-PCR of CDR3 regions. One entry per CDR3 protein results from TCRdb running MiXCR on the multiplex PCR reads. Altogether hundreds of thousands of distinct CDR3 sequences are present, 21% being singletons, with the ten largest covering more than 13%. This CDR3 is 16 amino acids long. Germline assignment: CDR1 DFQATT and CDR2 SNEGSKA (reference sequence). V gave up 2 bases and J gave up 0 bases, with 14 bases separating them. This chain connects TRBV20-1 to TRBJ1-5; maybe TRBD1 (5 bases). This sequence was found in a female donor with Graves disease. This specimen was peripheral blood mononuclear cells (PBMCs), taken when the disease was refractory, from a patient treated with antithyroid drugs. DNA for the CDR3: TGCAGTGCTAGAATTGGGGGACCATATAGCAATCAGCCCCAGCATTTT. Translated, it gives CSARIGGPYSNQPQHF.